Each of the 20 T cell receptor beta chains below was sequenced from the same sample in a study of cytomegalovirus exposure and HLA in healthy donors. Primers: 60 Vbeta forward and 13 Jbeta reverse. The data were produced by immunoSEQ multiplex PCR, yet TCRdb's version contains in-frame clones alone and is incomplete. This table has over 70,000 clones, over 65% appearing once. Source material: PBMCs. The receptors were gathered from a man under 40 in good health and CMV-seropositive.

The chain has TRBV30 and TRBJ2-5, with a tentative D call TRBD1 (6 bases). There are 13 residues in the CDR3. The germline V and J ends were trimmed by 8 bases and 2 bases, with 15 bases remaining between them. Germline loops: CDR1 GTSNPN, CDR2 SVGIG (reference sequence). CDR3 bases: TGTGCCAGCTCAGACAGGTGGCAAGAGACCCAGTACTTC. It translates to CASSDRWQETQYF.

The chain couples TRBV2 to TRBJ2-7, with a possible D match to TRBD2 (5 bases). CDR1 and CDR2 from the germline V gene are SNHLY and FYNNEI. The V end lost 0 bases, the J end lost 6 bases, and 9 bases lay between the germline ends. This CDR3 is built from 13 residues. CDR3 nucleotide sequence: TGTGCCAGCAGTGAAGCGGTAGGGAGCGAGCAGTACTTC. Translated, it gives CASSEAVGSEQYF.

Details on this clone: Other DNA sequences in the same sample also yield this CDR3. The chain uses TRBV6-5 and TRBJ2-7, with TRBD1 matching over 11 bases. V lost 5 bases, J lost 4 bases, and 4 bases stayed unmatched. Germline V CDR1 and CDR2: MNHEY, SVGAGI. CDR3 size: 14 residues. CDR3 region: CASSPGQGAYEQYF. The CDR3 nucleotides read TGTGCCAGCAGTCCCGGACAGGGGGCGTACGAGCAGTACTTC.

This clone came up a few times. The chain couples TRBV15 to TRBJ1-5; maybe TRBD1 (6 bases). The CDR3 covers 15 residues. V lost 1 base to trimming and J lost 0 bases, with 7 bases between them. Germline-derived CDR1 and CDR2 are LNHNV and YYDKDF (reference sequence). Here the CDR3 reads CATSRGTVSNQPQHF. The CDR3 DNA follows: TGTGCCACCAGCAGAGGGACAGTTAGCAATCAGCCCCAGCATTTT.

This clone was picked up one time. V and J are TRBV21-1 and TRBJ2-5; the table calls TRBD2, which could not be checked here. TRBV21-1 is classified as a pseudogene. CDR3 length: 17 residues. The CDR3 nucleotides read TGTGCCAGCAGCAAAAAGACTAGCGGGAGGCCCAGGGAGACCCAGTACTTC. This translates into CASSKKTSGRPRETQYF.

The chain uses TRBV27 and TRBJ2-5; D unclear. CDR1 is MNHEY, CDR2 SMNVEV, per germline (reference sequence). CDR3 length equals 12 residues. V was clipped by 10 bases and J by 1 base, with 10 bases between them. The CDR3: CATPGPQETQYF. CDR3 DNA: TGTGCCACCCCGGGTCCCCAAGAGACCCAGTACTTC.

The sample holds a few counts of this clone. This chain joins TRBV5-1 and TRBJ2-2, with 8 bases aligning to TRBD2. This CDR3 contains 15 residues. Germline V CDR1 and CDR2: SGHRS, YFSETQ. With 0 bases clipped from V and 3 bases from J, the junction kept 1 base outside the gene matches. The CDR3 DNA follows: TGCGCCAGCAGCTTGGCAGCGGGGGACACCGGGGAGCTGTTTTTT. As protein: CASSLAAGDTGELFF.

At least ten counts were recorded for this clone. This rearrangement joins TRBV7-8 to TRBJ2-3, with 11 nucleotides matching TRBD2. With V trimmed by 7 bases and J by 5 bases, 8 bases remained unmatched. Germline V gene sequence: CDR1 SGHVS, CDR2 FQNEAQ. The CDR3 spans 15 residues. The DNA of the CDR3 is TGTGCCAGCAAAAACGGCGGGACTAGCGGAGATACGCAGTATTTT. Its translation is CASKNGGTSGDTQYF.

This clone occurred once. The chain links TRBV27 to TRBJ2-2, with a tentative D call TRBD1 (6 bases). V shed 5 bases and J shed 1 base, with 26 bases lying between them. This CDR3 comprises 20 residues. Germline loops: CDR1 MNHEY, CDR2 SMNVEV (reference sequence). CDR3 amino acids: CASSLLYREMEIKNTGELFF. The DNA of the CDR3 is TGTGCCAGCAGTCTGCTTTACAGGGAGATGGAGATTAAGAACACCGGGGAGCTGTTTTTT.

The V call is TRBV25-1, the J call TRBJ2-7; TRBD1 agrees at 8 bases. J gave up 0 bases and V 3 bases, and 10 bases lay outside the gene matches. This CDR3 is built from 17 residues. Germline-derived CDR1 and CDR2 are MGHDK and SYGVNS. This CDR3 reads CASSDYHRGKVSYEQYF. The CDR3 nucleotides are TGTGCCAGCAGTGATTATCACAGGGGGAAAGTCTCCTACGAGCAGTACTTC.

DNA for the CDR3: TGCGCCAGCAGCTCTGCTAGCGGGAAATTCGACGAGCAGTACTTC. Protein product: CASSSASGKFDEQYF. V and J are TRBV5-1 and TRBJ2-7; 9 bases agree with TRBD2. Germline assignment: CDR1 SGHRS and CDR2 YFSETQ. J was trimmed by 5 bases and V by 3 bases; bases with no gene match: 9. This CDR3 has 15 amino acids. The whole variable domain, remainder taken from reference TRBV5-1 and TRBJ2-7, is KAGVTQTPRYLIKTRGQQVTLSCSPISGHRSVSWYQQTPGQGLQFLFEYFSETQRNKGNFPGRFSGRQFSNSRSEMNVSTLELGDSALYLCASSSASGKFDEQYFGPGTRLTVT.

This clone has just a few counts. The chain combines TRBV11-2 with TRBJ2-1, with D possibly being TRBD2 (5 bases). The ends were cut back, 5 bases at V and 0 bases at J, with 14 bases in the middle. The CDR3 is 16 residues long. The germline gives CDR1 SGHAT, CDR2 FQNNGV. CDR3 bases: TGTGCCAGCAGCCTATTGTTGGGGAGCTCCTACAATGAGCAGTTCTTC. Its protein product is CASSLLLGSSYNEQFF.

The chain joins TRBV30 to TRBJ2-7, with a possible D match to TRBD1 (6 bases). The CDR3 runs 13 residues. Germline CDR1 GTSNPN, CDR2 SVGIG (reference sequence). V dropped 3 bases and J dropped 3 bases, with 12 bases sitting between them. The CDR3 sequence is CAWSRGHYYEQYF. DNA for the CDR3: TGTGCCTGGAGCAGGGGCCACTACTACGAGCAGTACTTC. The entire variable domain, with the rest obtained from reference TRBV30 and TRBJ2-7, is as follows: SQTIHQWPATLVQPVGSPLSLECTVEGTSNPNLYWYRQAAGRGLQLLFYSVGIGQISSEVPQNLSASRPQDRQFILSSKKLLLSDSGFYLCAWSRGHYYEQYFGPGTRLTVT.

This clone is a singleton in its sample. The rearrangement joins TRBV18 to TRBJ2-3; 8 positions match TRBD2. Germline V gene lookup returns CDR1 KGHSH and CDR2 LQKENI. The J segment lost 14 bases and the V segment lost 1 base, leaving 8 bases of the junction unmatched. CDR3 size: 13 residues. In nucleotides, the CDR3 is TGTGCCAGCTCACCACTAGGGACTAGTGTGGGGTATTTT. It yields the protein CASSPLGTSVGYF.

The V and J genes are TRBV7-7 and TRBJ2-3, with a possible D match to TRBD2 (5 bases). There are 14 residues in the CDR3. The germline CDR1 and CDR2 sequences are SSHAT and FNYEAQ (reference sequence). V shed 0 bases and J shed 5 bases, with 9 bases lying between them. CDR3 sequence reads: CASSLAGDVDTQYF. The CDR3 bases are TGTGCCAGCAGCTTAGCGGGAGACGTAGATACGCAGTATTTT.

The chain carries TRBV4-2 and TRBJ1-1, with D unclear. Germline V gives CDR1 LGHNA, CDR2 YNFKEQ. The CDR3 is 15 residues long. V was cut by 0 bases and J by 4 bases, with 12 bases left in between. CDR3: CASSQDWNTGTEAFF. Here the CDR3 DNA reads TGTGCCAGCAGCCAAGATTGGAACACGGGCACTGAAGCTTTCTTT.

The rearrangement joins TRBV7-3 to TRBJ2-1; 13 bases match TRBD2. The junction had 5 bases not matched to a gene; V was cut back by 5 bases and J by 7 bases. Per the germline V gene, CDR1 is SGHTA and CDR2 is FQGTGA. The CDR3 has 15 amino acids. The DNA of the CDR3 is TGTGCCAGCAGCGCTATACTAGCGGGAGGGAATGAGCAGTTCTTC. This codes for CASSAILAGGNEQFF.

V gene TRBV10-3 combines with J gene TRBJ2-7, with a tentative D call TRBD1 (5 bases). The CDR3 sequence is 14 residues long. CDR1 is ENHRY and CDR2 is SYGVKD in the germline V gene. V shed 6 bases and J shed 0 bases, with 12 bases lying between them. The CDR3 region is CAIRRQGSSYEQYF. CDR3 coding DNA: TGTGCCATCAGAAGGCAGGGTAGCTCCTACGAGCAGTACTTC.

The V gene is TRBV6-5, the J gene TRBJ2-7; possible D gene TRBD1, 6 bases. Germline values: CDR1 MNHEY, CDR2 SVGAGI. This CDR3 spans 12 amino acids. The ends were cut back, 5 bases at V and 2 bases at J, with 7 bases in the middle. The CDR3 sequence: CASSRDTYEQYF. The CDR3 region has the DNA TGTGCCAGCAGTAGGGACACCTACGAGCAGTACTTC.

The gene calls are TRBV30 and TRBJ2-1; D is possibly TRBD1 (5 bases). Germline V gene sequence: CDR1 GTSNPN, CDR2 SVGIG (reference sequence). Trimming took off 3 bases at V and 4 bases at J, with 16 bases between the two ends. The CDR3 contains 15 residues. CDR3 in amino acids: CAWRSRGGSYNEQFF. CDR3 DNA: TGTGCCTGGAGGAGTAGGGGCGGAAGTTACAATGAGCAGTTCTTC.